These T cell receptor beta chains were read from a single sample in a study of T cell responses to AZD1222 COVID-19 vaccine. Sequencing used immunoSEQ multiplex PCR; TCRdb keeps in-frame clones, though not all of them. The sample consists of roughly 70,000 clones, 70% to 90% of them appearing once. The material was peripheral blood, obtained 28 days after the second dose of the MenACWY control vaccine. These receptors were obtained from an adult who received the MenACWY meningococcal vaccine as a control. Each CDR3 is given with its conserved first and last residue. Fields, in order: V gene, clone size, D gene, J gene, CDR3 protein, CDR3 DNA. The D gene is left open where the match is weak. Size is stated for part of the rows, as once, few or many counts, or as a class when the clone is expanded.

v_gene: TRBV2; abundance: .; d_gene: .; j_gene: TRBJ1-1; CDR3aa: CASSGLETNTEAFF; CDR3nt: TGTGCCAGCAGTGGTCTGGAGACGAACACTGAAGCTTTCTTT
v_gene: TRBV7-3; abundance: .; d_gene: TRBD1; j_gene: TRBJ2-7; CDR3aa: CASSLGQGMEQYF; CDR3nt: TGTGCCAGCAGCTTGGGACAGGGAATGGAGCAGTACTTC
v_gene: TRBV2; abundance: once; d_gene: TRBD1; j_gene: TRBJ2-2; CDR3aa: CASTGGAGELFF; CDR3nt: TGTGCCAGCACAGGGGGTGCCGGGGAGCTGTTTTTT
v_gene: TRBV7-2; abundance: .; d_gene: TRBD2; j_gene: TRBJ2-1; CDR3aa: CASSFSGGPYNEQFF; CDR3nt: TGTGCCAGCAGCTTTAGCGGGGGGCCCTACAATGAGCAGTTCTTC
v_gene: TRBV5-4; abundance: .; d_gene: TRBD2; j_gene: TRBJ2-7; CDR3aa: CASSRTSGRIYEQYF; CDR3nt: TGTGCCAGCAGCCGGACTAGCGGGAGGATCTACGAGCAGTACTTC
v_gene: TRBV11-2; abundance: .; d_gene: .; j_gene: TRBJ1-5; CDR3aa: CASSGGPNQPQHF; CDR3nt: TGTGCCAGCAGCGGCGGACCGAATCAGCCCCAGCATTTT
v_gene: TRBV2; abundance: .; d_gene: TRBD2; j_gene: TRBJ2-1; CDR3aa: CASSEARGGLANNEQFF; CDR3nt: TGTGCCAGCAGTGAAGCTCGCGGCGGACTAGCCAACAATGAGCAGTTCTTC
v_gene: TRBV7-2; abundance: .; d_gene: .; j_gene: TRBJ1-6; CDR3aa: CASSSDGYYSPLHF; CDR3nt: TGTGCCAGCAGTTCGGACGGCTATTATTCACCCCTCCACTTT
v_gene: TRBV5-4; abundance: .; d_gene: .; j_gene: TRBJ2-7; CDR3aa: CASSSQGVAAYEQYF; CDR3nt: TGTGCCAGCAGCAGCCAAGGGGTAGCGGCCTACGAGCAGTACTTC
v_gene: TRBV28; abundance: .; d_gene: TRBD2; j_gene: TRBJ2-6; CDR3aa: CASSLAGAGANVLTF; CDR3nt: TGTGCCAGCAGTTTGGCGGGGGCTGGGGCCAACGTCCTGACTTTC
v_gene: TRBV7-9; abundance: once; d_gene: .; j_gene: TRBJ2-1; CDR3aa: CASRTPNGGEQFF; CDR3nt: TGTGCCAGCAGAACGCCCAATGGGGGTGAGCAGTTCTTC
v_gene: TRBV3-1/TRBV3-2; abundance: .; d_gene: .; j_gene: TRBJ1-1; CDR3aa: CASSRQLNTEAFF; CDR3nt: TGTGCCAGCAGCCGACAGTTGAACACTGAAGCTTTCTTT
v_gene: TRBV7-2; abundance: .; d_gene: .; j_gene: TRBJ1-4; CDR3aa: CASSLVGGPTNEKLFF; CDR3nt: TGTGCCAGCAGCTTAGTCGGGGGCCCAACTAATGAAAAACTGTTTTTT
v_gene: TRBV28; abundance: once; d_gene: TRBD2; j_gene: TRBJ2-7; CDR3aa: CASSLRAGGKYEQYF; CDR3nt: TGTGCCAGCAGTTTACGAGCGGGAGGAAAGTACGAGCAGTACTTC
v_gene: TRBV28; abundance: .; d_gene: TRBD1; j_gene: TRBJ1-5; CDR3aa: CASSRDRGLNQPQHF; CDR3nt: TGTGCCAGCAGTCGGGACAGGGGGCTCAATCAGCCCCAGCATTTT
v_gene: TRBV5-1; abundance: .; d_gene: .; j_gene: TRBJ1-1; CDR3aa: CASRVNENTDAFF; CDR3nt: TGCGCCAGCAGAGTAAACGAGAACACTGATGCTTTCTTT
v_gene: TRBV5-4; abundance: .; d_gene: .; j_gene: TRBJ2-7; CDR3aa: CASSGGAHEQYF; CDR3nt: TGTGCCAGCAGCGGAGGGGCCCACGAGCAGTACTTC
v_gene: TRBV28; abundance: .; d_gene: TRBD1; j_gene: TRBJ1-1; CDR3aa: CASGSQGRSTEAFF; CDR3nt: TGTGCCAGCGGGTCACAGGGGAGGAGCACTGAAGCTTTCTTT
v_gene: TRBV7-7; abundance: .; d_gene: TRBD1; j_gene: TRBJ2-2; CDR3aa: CASSPSTGTGELFF; CDR3nt: TGTGCTAGCAGCCCCTCGACAGGGACCGGGGAGCTGTTTTTT
v_gene: TRBV27; abundance: .; d_gene: TRBD2; j_gene: TRBJ2-1; CDR3aa: CASSGLAGGSSYNEQFF; CDR3nt: TGTGCCAGCAGTGGACTAGCGGGAGGGAGCTCCTACAATGAGCAGTTCTTC
v_gene: TRBV7-6; abundance: .; d_gene: TRBD2; j_gene: TRBJ2-7; CDR3aa: CASSLGTSSYEQYF; CDR3nt: TGTGCCAGCAGCTTGGGGACTAGCTCCTACGAGCAGTACTTC
v_gene: TRBV7-2; abundance: .; d_gene: TRBD2; j_gene: TRBJ2-3; CDR3aa: CASSLVGSGLNTQYF; CDR3nt: TGTGCCAGCAGCTTAGTCGGTAGCGGGTTGAATACGCAGTATTTT
v_gene: TRBV10-3; abundance: .; d_gene: TRBD1; j_gene: TRBJ2-1; CDR3aa: CAISGPGQGGNEQFF; CDR3nt: TGTGCCATCAGTGGCCCGGGACAGGGTGGGAATGAGCAGTTCTTC
v_gene: TRBV7-3; abundance: .; d_gene: TRBD1; j_gene: TRBJ1-1; CDR3aa: CASSPVRGTEAFF; CDR3nt: TGTGCCAGCAGCCCAGTCAGGGGGACTGAAGCTTTCTTT
v_gene: TRBV4-3; abundance: .; d_gene: .; j_gene: TRBJ2-2; CDR3aa: CASSQAQQALSGELFF; CDR3nt: TGCGCCAGCAGCCAAGCGCAGCAGGCGTTATCCGGGGAGCTGTTTTTT
v_gene: TRBV12-3/TRBV12-4; abundance: .; d_gene: .; j_gene: TRBJ1-3; CDR3aa: CASSWAGHTIYF; CDR3nt: TGTGCCAGCAGTTGGGCAGGTCACACCATATATTTT
v_gene: TRBV3-1/TRBV3-2; abundance: once; d_gene: .; j_gene: TRBJ2-5; CDR3aa: CASSQDTTGGGYF; CDR3nt: TGTGCCAGCAGCCAAGATACTACAGGTGGTGGGTACTTC
v_gene: TRBV5-1; abundance: few; d_gene: .; j_gene: TRBJ1-6; CDR3aa: CASSPDVGRNSPLHF; CDR3nt: TGCGCCAGCAGCCCGGACGTTGGGCGGAATTCACCCCTCCACTTT
v_gene: TRBV7-2; abundance: once; d_gene: .; j_gene: TRBJ2-3; CDR3aa: CASSPGLLGVTQYF; CDR3nt: TGTGCCAGCAGCCCCGGACTCCTGGGCGTTACGCAGTATTTT
v_gene: TRBV28; abundance: .; d_gene: .; j_gene: TRBJ2-7; CDR3aa: CASSLPRGSGYEQYF; CDR3nt: TGTGCCAGCAGTTTACCAAGGGGCTCTGGCTACGAGCAGTACTTC
v_gene: TRBV19; abundance: .; d_gene: .; j_gene: TRBJ1-1; CDR3aa: CASSVDLLRAEAFF; CDR3nt: TGTGCCAGTAGTGTCGACCTACTGAGGGCTGAAGCTTTCTTT
v_gene: TRBV10-3; abundance: .; d_gene: .; j_gene: TRBJ1-5; CDR3aa: CAISESNRVGNQPQHF; CDR3nt: TGTGCCATCAGTGAGTCGAACAGGGTCGGCAATCAGCCCCAGCATTTT
v_gene: TRBV6-5; abundance: .; d_gene: TRBD2; j_gene: TRBJ2-1; CDR3aa: CASQRGTSGSGEQFF; CDR3nt: TGTGCCAGCCAACGAGGGACTAGCGGGAGCGGTGAGCAGTTCTTC
v_gene: TRBV21-1; abundance: .; d_gene: .; j_gene: TRBJ1-1; CDR3aa: CASSKRQKNTEAFF; CDR3nt: TGTGCCAGCAGCAAACGCCAGAAGAACACTGAAGCTTTCTTT
v_gene: TRBV19; abundance: .; d_gene: .; j_gene: TRBJ1-2; CDR3aa: CASREGRYYGYTF; CDR3nt: TGTGCCAGTAGAGAGGGCAGGTACTATGGCTACACCTTC
v_gene: TRBV10-3; abundance: .; d_gene: .; j_gene: TRBJ1-2; CDR3aa: CAIDSGLGYGYTF; CDR3nt: TGTGCCATCGATTCAGGCCTGGGCTATGGCTACACCTTC